This record covers a single T cell receptor (beta chain). The antigen is unknown. The data are from a study of blood T cells in healthy people across ages. Study conclusions and caveats: Both naive CD4+ cell counts and diversity were greater in long-lived donors than in aged donors. Percentage of naive T cells showed a strong correlation with TCR beta diversity.

V was shortened by 2 bases and J by 3 bases, with 10 bases between the two germline ends. This CDR3 region has 13 residues. From germline, CDR1 is GTSNPN and CDR2 SVGIG (reference sequence). A second roughly 6 to 12 cycle PCR used barcoded and J-beta primers. Every single cDNA molecule received a tag from a template-switch adaptor with 12 random nucleotides. A single record per CDR3 protein comes from TCRdb applying MiXCR to the 5' RACE reads. The profile covers about 640,000 distinct CDR3 sequences, with about 30% appearing a single time and approximately 14% taken by the ten largest. Each sample yielded at least 5 micrograms of PBMC total RNA.

The sample consisted of blood. The receptor's source is a woman older than 75 in good health. The chain employs TRBV30 and TRBJ1-1, with a weak D call TRBD1 (5 bases). The CDR3 spells CAWSSRVDTEAFF. CDR3 nucleotide sequence: TGTGCCTGGAGTTCCAGGGTGGACACTGAAGCTTTCTTT.